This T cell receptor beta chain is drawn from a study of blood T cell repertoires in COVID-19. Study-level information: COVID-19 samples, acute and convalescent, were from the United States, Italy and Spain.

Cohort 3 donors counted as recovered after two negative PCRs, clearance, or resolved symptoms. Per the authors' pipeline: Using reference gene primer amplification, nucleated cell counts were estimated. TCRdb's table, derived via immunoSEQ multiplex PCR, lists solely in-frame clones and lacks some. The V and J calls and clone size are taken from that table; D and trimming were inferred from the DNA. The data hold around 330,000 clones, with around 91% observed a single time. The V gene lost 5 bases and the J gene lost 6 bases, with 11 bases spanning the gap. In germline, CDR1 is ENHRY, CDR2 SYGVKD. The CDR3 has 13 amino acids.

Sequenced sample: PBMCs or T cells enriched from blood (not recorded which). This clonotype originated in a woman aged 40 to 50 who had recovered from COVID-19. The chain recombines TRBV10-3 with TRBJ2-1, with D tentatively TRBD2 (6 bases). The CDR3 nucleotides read TGTGCCATCAGTCCCCGGCGGGGCAATGAGCAGTTCTTC. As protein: CAISPRRGNEQFF.